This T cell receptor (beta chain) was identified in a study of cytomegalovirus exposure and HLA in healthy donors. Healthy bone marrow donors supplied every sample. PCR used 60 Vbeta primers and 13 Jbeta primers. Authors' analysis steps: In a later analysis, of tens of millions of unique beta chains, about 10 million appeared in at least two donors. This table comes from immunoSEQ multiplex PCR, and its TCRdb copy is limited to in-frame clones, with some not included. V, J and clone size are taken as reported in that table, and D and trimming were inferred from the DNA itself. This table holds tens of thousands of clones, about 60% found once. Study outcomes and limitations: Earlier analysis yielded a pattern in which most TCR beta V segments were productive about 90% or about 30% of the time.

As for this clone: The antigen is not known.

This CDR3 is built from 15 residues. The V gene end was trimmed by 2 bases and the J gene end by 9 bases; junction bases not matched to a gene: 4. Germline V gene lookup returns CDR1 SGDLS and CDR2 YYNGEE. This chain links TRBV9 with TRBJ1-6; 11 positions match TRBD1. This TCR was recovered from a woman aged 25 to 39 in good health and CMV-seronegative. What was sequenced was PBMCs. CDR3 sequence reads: CASSVGQGAGSPLHF. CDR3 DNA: TGTGCCAGCAGCGTCGGACAGGGGGCAGGTTCACCCCTCCACTTT.